The entry below describes one T cell receptor beta chain. Its antigen remains unidentified. This sample was taken from a study of T cell responses to AZD1222 COVID-19 vaccine. General study results and limits: Repertoire sampling was restricted to post-peak T cell response timepoints. Females outnumbered males among donors, who were mostly white British; clonal diversity was possibly underestimated.

Libraries were prepared by immunoSEQ multiplex PCR; TCRdb keeps only in-frame clonotypes and omits some of them. The sample lists over 100,000 clones, roughly 86% seen once, with roughly 13% in the top ten. CDR1 and CDR2 from the germline V gene are SGHKS and YYEKEE (reference sequence). CDR3 length equals 18 residues. The J segment lost 7 bases and the V segment lost 3 bases, leaving 16 bases of the junction unmatched. The TCR originated in an adult in good health. Sequenced material: peripheral blood, taken on day 0 of MenACWY control vaccination. The chain joins TRBV5-5 to TRBJ1-2; 12 bases map to TRBD1. In DNA, the CDR3 is TGTGCCAGCAGCTCCACTCTCGGGACAGGGGGCGCAAGTGGTGGCTACACCTTC. Amino acid sequence: CASSSTLGTGGASGGYTF.